This T cell receptor (beta chain) was sequenced during a study of Tregs in tolerant kidney transplant recipients (dated by TCRdb to the late 2010s). With regard to the full study: Other Treg samples came from a roughly three-day mixed lymphocyte reaction with belatacept, some followed by an approximately five-day donor restimulation, before sorting recipient CD4+CD25+CD127- cells. Antibodies distinguished recipient from donor cells when sorting primary belatacept mixed lymphocyte reaction cultures. TCRbeta sequencing was used in the study to identify donor-specific regulatory T cells before combined kidney and bone marrow transplantation, and the identified cells were then tracked after transplant. TCRbeta repertoire sequencing was used in a few healthy controls to compare several ways of expanding Tregs specific for an allogeneic donor.

Genomic DNA was extracted from sorted cells with the QIAGEN DNeasy Blood and Tissue Kit for TCRbeta CDR3 sequencing. High-throughput TCRbeta CDR3 sequencing, which included PCR amplification with bias correction and internal controls, was done commercially through immunoSEQ. The source study handled its data this way. A unique productive TCRbeta sequence was defined by the CDR3 nucleotide sequence when primers matched, and otherwise by the CDR3 amino acid sequence together with the Vbeta and Jbeta genes. A sequence was defined as donor-reactive if the sequence was expanded at least 5-fold in CFSE-low cells compared with unstimulated cells and had a frequency of at least 0.01% in CFSE-low cells. Jensen-Shannon divergence calculated on the top 100 TCRbeta sequences ranked by frequency was used to measure repertoire divergence. When a sample had multiple sequencing runs, each run was corrected for sorting error separately and the runs were then pooled. TCRdb re-hosts the immuneACCESS table, in-frame sequences only. Its copies lack some clones; in the studies checked, an unresolved V gene accounts for under half of them, and the cause for the rest is not known. For V, J and clone size, that table is used; D and trimming come from the DNA. This sample has approximately 45,000 clones in its table, and nearly 97% of those were observed once. Of the sample, about 0.36% is held by the ten largest clones.

On this clone itself: Which antigen it targets is not known. Base qualities are not recorded, but no much larger clone differs from it by a single base.

Healthy control blood came either as purchased buffy coats or from healthy volunteers. Healthy control blood was separated into PBMCs by Ficoll density gradient and cryopreserved, and patient PBMCs were collected both before and after transplant. Measured from the cysteine to the phenylalanine, the CDR3 is 19 residues long. Here the CDR3 DNA is all that survives: 57 bases in frame from base 1. V and J are trimmed by 6 bases and 1 base, and the gene matches miss 17 bases of the junction. CDR1 and CDR2 were assigned from the germline V gene as KGHSH and LQKENI. The research as a whole found: Because only a small number of patients were included, the study had limitations, and the results will need to be validated in larger populations as well as under other immunosuppression protocols. Although technical replication error seemed to be minimal, the question of biological reproducibility was not addressed directly. Expanding Tregs with activated donor B cells appeared to identify the most biologically relevant and donor-specific TCRbeta repertoire.

The sequencing sample was made of Tregs from blood cultured with allogeneic cells. The receptor chain draws on TRBV18 and TRBJ2-3, and TRBD2 matches 9 of the central bases. This receptor was identified in a human donor in good health. The nucleotide sequence is TGTGCCAGCTCCCCCCCGGGGAGTGGTAGCGGGGGACGCACAGATACGCAGTATTTT. This encodes CASSPPGSGSGGRTDTQYF.